Listed below are T cell receptor beta chains from one sample, sequenced in a study of human T cells and chemical hapten exposure. TCRdb called the RACE reads again in MiXCR, with one record for every CDR3 protein. The sample consists of approximately 120,000 distinct CDR3 sequences, about a tenth of them appearing once. The sample consisted of whole blood, taken in connection with sensitization to the hapten diphenylcyclopropenone (DPC). These receptors originate from a woman in her forties with alopecia areata. Some clones in this sample may be carry-over from other donors' samples. Each CDR3 is given with its conserved first and last residue. A D gene is named only where the DNA matches it firmly. The size field is filled for only some rows; it gives once, few, many or a size class.

>14|TRBV11-2|NA|many|TRBJ2-5
CASSFSLAQETQYF
TGTGCCAGCAGCTTTTCACTAGCCCAAGAGACCCAGTACTTC
>13|TRBV12-3/TRBV12-4|NA|NA|TRBJ1-1
CASSHRSLREAFF
TGTGCCAGCAGTCACAGGTCCCTGAGGGAAGCTTTCTTT
>15|TRBV12-3/TRBV12-4|NA|few|TRBJ2-1
CASSLTGRFYNEQFF
TGTGCCAGCAGTTTAACGGGCAGGTTTTACAATGAGCAGTTCTTC
>15|TRBV27|NA|many|TRBJ1-5
CASSDLGDSNQPQHF
TGTGCCAGCAGTGACCTGGGAGATAGCAATCAGCCCCAGCATTTT
>15|TRBV20-1|TRBD1|many|TRBJ1-3
CSVGGVPDSGNTIYF
TGCAGTGTAGGGGGCGTCCCGGACTCTGGAAACACCATATATTTT
>17|TRBV7-2|NA|NA|TRBJ1-6
CASSLRRSDLRASPLHF
TGTGCCAGCAGCTTACGGAGATCGGATTTAAGAGCTTCACCCCTCCACTTT
>13|TRBV29-1|NA|many|TRBJ2-4
CSVEAVGGNIQYF
TGCAGCGTTGAAGCGGTGGGAGGAAACATTCAGTACTTC
>13|TRBV6-5|NA|NA|TRBJ2-1
CASSSVGDNEQFF
TGTGCCAGCAGTTCGGTAGGGGACAATGAGCAGTTCTTC
>13|TRBV12-3/TRBV12-4|NA|many|TRBJ1-4
CASSSTTEGKLFF
TGTGCCAGCAGTTCCACCACGGAAGGAAAACTGTTTTTT
>12|TRBV10-3|NA|many|TRBJ1-1
CASRRGLHEAFF
TGTGCCAGCCGCAGGGGTTTGCATGAAGCTTTCTTT
>16|TRBV11-2|NA|NA|TRBJ1-2
CASSTLLGGTPYGYTF
TGTGCCAGCAGCACACTCCTGGGCGGGACGCCATATGGCTACACCTTC
>13|TRBV20-1|NA|NA|TRBJ1-1
CSANVDRNTEAFF
TGCAGTGCTAACGTCGACAGGAACACTGAAGCTTTCTTT
>15|TRBV15|NA|many|TRBJ1-6
CATSNGEASSSPLHF
TGTGCCACCAGCAACGGGGAGGCTAGTAGTTCACCCCTCCACTTT
>12|TRBV29-1|TRBD1|NA|TRBJ1-1
CSVGGQGTEAFF
TGCAGCGTCGGCGGACAGGGCACTGAAGCTTTCTTT
>13|TRBV18|NA|NA|TRBJ1-5
CASSQGVRQPQHF
TGTGCCAGCTCACAGGGAGTTCGGCAGCCCCAGCATTTT
>14|TRBV29-1|NA|many|TRBJ1-1
CSVVGESRLPEAFF
TGCAGCGTGGTAGGGGAGTCTCGGTTGCCCGAAGCTTTCTTT
>14|TRBV14|NA|many|TRBJ2-6
CASSLSAGANVLTF
TGTGCCAGCAGCCTCTCGGCTGGGGCCAACGTCCTGACTTTC
>17|TRBV11-1|TRBD2|many|TRBJ2-2
CASSLAVGLGPTGELFF
TGTGCCAGCAGCTTAGCGGTTGGACTAGGCCCTACCGGGGAGCTGTTTTTT
>12|TRBV14|NA|NA|TRBJ2-1
CASSPGASRQFF
TGTGCCAGCAGCCCCGGTGCGAGCCGGCAGTTCTTC
>13|TRBV7-9|NA|many|TRBJ1-1
CASSLTVNTEAFF
TGTGCCAGCAGCTTGACAGTGAACACTGAAGCTTTCTTT
>14|TRBV28|NA|NA|TRBJ1-1
CASSPNPRYTEAFF
TGTGCCAGCAGTCCAAACCCTAGGTACACTGAAGCTTTCTTT
>14|TRBV7-9|NA|NA|TRBJ2-1
CASSPEFSYNEQFF
TGTGCCAGCAGCCCGGAATTCTCCTACAATGAGCAGTTCTTC